What follows describes a single T cell receptor (beta chain). What it binds is unknown. This sample stems from a study of cytomegalovirus exposure and HLA in healthy donors. General study points: Compared with the roughly 700-donor mean, an Asian-associated ancestry cluster reportedly had fewer N-insertions, according to a later analysis.

PCR involved 60 Vbeta and 13 Jbeta primers. Clones were sequenced by immunoSEQ multiplex PCR, and TCRdb holds only the in-frame ones, with some missing. The sample lists approximately 59,000 clones; about 72% were seen once. This CDR3 region has 15 residues. V lost 4 bases, J lost 6 bases, and 11 bases stayed unmatched. The V gene's germline CDR1 is SGHAT and CDR2 FQNNGV. Source material: PBMCs. The chain has TRBV11-2 and TRBJ1-1, with 7 bases matching TRBD1. The receptor was isolated from a girl aged 10-17 years in good health and CMV-seropositive. Here the CDR3 reads CASSWRQGGVAEAFF. The CDR3 DNA follows: TGTGCCAGCAGCTGGCGGCAGGGGGGAGTCGCTGAAGCTTTCTTT.